The clone carrying this TCR beta chain showed up just once. The sample belongs to a study of blood T cell repertoires in COVID-19. Source study methods: Scientists estimated how many nucleated cells there were by amplifying reference gene primers. The method was immunoSEQ multiplex PCR; TCRdb's version includes in-frame clones alone and lacks a portion of them. That table gives V, J and clone size, and the DNA gave D and trimming. The table lists 50,000 to 55,000 clones, roughly 90% of them singletons. Germline V CDR1 and CDR2: SGHTA, FQGTGA. This CDR3 has 15 residues. V lost 2 bases and J lost 5, with 14 bases in between.

The sequenced sample was peripheral blood. This chain uses TRBV7-3 with TRBJ2-3, with a possible D match to TRBD2 (6 bases). This sequence was found in a human donor with active COVID-19. The donor label of this sample is uncertain. The CDR3 sequence: CASSLLGGIRDTQYF. The CDR3 DNA reads as TGTGCCAGCAGCTTATTGGGCGGGATAAGAGATACGCAGTATTTT. Using reference TRBV7-3 and TRBJ2-3 for the parts outside the CDR3, the full variable domain is GAGVSQTPSNKVTEKGKYVELRCDPISGHTALYWYRQSLGQGPEFLIYFQGTGAADDSGLPNDRFFAVRPEGSVSTLKIQRTERGDSAVYLCASSLLGGIRDTQYFGPGTRLTVL.